Following are 12 T cell receptor beta chains from one sample sequenced in a study of control samples from healthy donors and cancer patients. Method: immunoSEQ multiplex PCR; TCRdb's copy keeps in-frame clones and lacks some. Of fewer than 200,000 clones listed, approximately 94% are singletons. Sequenced input: PBMCs. The receptors derive from a man in his fifties or sixties with colorectal cancer.

J is TRBJ1-6 and V is TRBV6-6, with TRBD1 identical over 10 bases. This CDR3 region has 14 residues. The V and J ends lost 6 bases and 8 bases, in that order; junction bases with no gene match: 4. Germline V gene data show CDR1 as MNHNY and CDR2 as SVGAGI (reference sequence). CDR3 protein: CASRGQGLYSPLHF. Written as DNA, the CDR3 is TGTGCCAGCAGGGGACAGGGGCTATATTCACCCCTCCACTTT.

The rearrangement uses TRBV6-5 and TRBJ2-7, with TRBD1 matching 9 bases. The CDR3 sequence is 15 residues long. Germline CDR1 is MNHEY and CDR2 is SVGAGI. Trimming at V came to 6 bases and at J to 2 bases, leaving 8 bases not matched to a gene. CDR3 residues: CASRLRTGVPYEQYF. The CDR3 DNA reads as TGTGCCAGCAGACTTAGGACAGGGGTGCCCTACGAGCAGTACTTC.

This chain joins TRBV2 and TRBJ2-5; D possibly corresponds to TRBD1 (5 bases). Germline V gene data show CDR1 as SNHLY and CDR2 as FYNNEI. CDR3 size: 15 residues. Trimming shortened V by 4 bases and J by 1 base, and 13 bases separated the two germline ends. CDR3 in amino acids: CASSADGQIQETQYF. The CDR3, as DNA: TGTGCCAGCAGTGCCGACGGACAAATCCAAGAGACCCAGTACTTC. Supplemented by reference TRBV2 and TRBJ2-5, the full variable domain reads EPEVTQTPSHQVTQMGQEVILRCVPISNHLYFYWYRQILGQKVEFLVSFYNNEISEKSEIFDDQFSVERPDGSNFTLKIRSTKLEDSAMYFCASSADGQIQETQYFGPGTRLLVL.

The rearrangement uses TRBV5-1 and TRBJ2-3; 10 bases are a match to TRBD2. There are 16 residues in the CDR3. CDR1 SGHRS and CDR2 YFSETQ come from the germline V gene. V was clipped by 3 bases and J by 1 base; unmatched bases: 5. CDR3 residues: CASSSILAGGTDTQYF. In nucleotides, the CDR3 is TGCGCCAGCAGCTCCATCCTAGCGGGGGGCACAGATACGCAGTATTTT.

The chain uses TRBV5-8 and TRBJ1-3, with D hard to call. The CDR3 contains 15 residues. V lost 0 bases and J lost 2, with 9 bases in between. CDR1 is SGHTS and CDR2 is YDEGEE in the germline V gene. In DNA, the CDR3 is TGTGCCAGCAGCTTGGCCAACAGCGCTGGAAACACCATATATTTT. This encodes CASSLANSAGNTIYF.

The CDR3 loop is CASSYSASGGAGTQYF. Here the CDR3 DNA reads TGTGCCAGCAGTTACTCGGCTAGCGGGGGGGCGGGTACGCAGTATTTT. V usage is TRBV6-2 or TRBV6-3 and J usage is TRBJ2-3, with 12 bases aligning to TRBD2. V was clipped by 0 bases and J by 8 bases; unmatched bases: 6. Germline V gene sequence: CDR1 MNHEY, CDR2 SVGEGT. There are 16 residues in the CDR3.

V and J are TRBV9 and TRBJ1-6; D not resolved. In germline, CDR1 is SGDLS, CDR2 YYNGEE. The CDR3 is 14 residues long. The V and J ends lost 0 bases and 3 bases respectively, with 4 bases between them. The CDR3 protein is CASSVVDYNSPLHF. In DNA, the CDR3 is TGTGCCAGCAGCGTAGTAGACTATAATTCACCCCTCCACTTT.

This sequence joins TRBV6-1 and TRBJ1-1; D might be TRBD1 (6 bases). Germline V gene sequence: CDR1 MNHNS, CDR2 SASEGT. The CDR3 loop spans 15 amino acids. Trimming shortened V by 0 bases and J by 7 bases, and 15 bases separated the two germline ends. The CDR3 nucleotides are TGTGCCAGCAGTGAAGCAGTACAGGGACTCTATGAAGCTTTCTTT. Residues: CASSEAVQGLYEAFF.

There are a few counts of this clone. The chain employs TRBV3-1 (or the pseudogene TRBV3-2) and TRBJ2-7; 10 nucleotides agree with TRBD2. Germline CDR1 LGHDT, CDR2 YNNKEL (reference sequence). V lost 4 bases and J lost 5; bases outside the gene matches: 11. The CDR3 sequence is 16 residues long. DNA of the CDR3: TGTGCCAGCAGCCGGGCTAGCGGGGGTCCAAGGGACGAGCAGTACTTC. Translated: CASSRASGGPRDEQYF.

This chain uses TRBV18 with TRBJ2-7, with 9 bases aligning to TRBD1. This CDR3 contains 14 residues. The germline CDR1 and CDR2 sequences are KGHSH and LQKENI. J gave up 3 bases and V 3 bases, and 3 bases lay outside the gene matches. In nucleotides, the CDR3 is TGTGCCAGCTCACCCGGGACAGGGCACTACGAGCAGTACTTC. As protein: CASSPGTGHYEQYF.

V usage is TRBV7-2 and J usage is TRBJ2-1; 7 positions agree with TRBD2. Germline V gives CDR1 SGHTA, CDR2 FQGNSA. Trimming cost V 5 bases and J 0 bases; bases outside gene matches: 7. The CDR3 totals 16 residues. CDR3 protein: CASSRQLASSYNEQFF. CDR3 in DNA: TGTGCCAGCAGCCGCCAACTAGCGTCCTCCTACAATGAGCAGTTCTTC.

This chain uses TRBV5-1 with TRBJ2-7; maybe TRBD2 (7 bases). This CDR3 has 15 residues. V dropped 0 bases and J dropped 1 base, with 11 bases sitting between them. In germline, CDR1 is SGHRS, CDR2 YFSETQ. The CDR3 DNA reads TGCGCCAGCAGCTTGGAGGCGGGGGCATCCTACGAGCAGTACTTC. Protein sequence: CASSLEAGASYEQYF.